The present T cell receptor beta chain was sequenced within a study of CD8 T cells in Susac syndrome (dated by TCRdb to the late 2010s). For context, the study as a whole: Among the sequenced Susac syndrome patients, over five had clinically active disease and about 8 were in clinical remission. At blood withdrawal, Susac syndrome patients were therapy-naive, treated with corticosteroids (with IVIg additionally given to some), or treated with IVIg alone. Repertoire sequencing was used to test whether CD8+ T cell activation and differentiation in Susac syndrome was antigen driven. Clonality of the CD8+ T cell repertoire was compared between around eleven healthy donors, approximately 14 Susac syndrome patients and 15 or so multiple sclerosis patients.

Notes on this clonotype: The specificity of this receptor is unknown. The record has no base qualities; no much larger clone is one base away.

RNA was extracted using the RNeasy kit, and about 0.5 to 1 ug of the RNA was reverse transcribed with random hexamers. TCR beta CDR3 regions were amplified with the immunoSEQ multiplex PCR assay covering 54 Vbeta and 13 Jbeta segments. PCR amplification bias was corrected by using a synthetic template baseline for primer optimization and computational correction. As for the authors' bioinformatics: Only productive sequences were kept, with reads annotated to V, D and J genes according to IMGT and analyzed in immunoSEQ Analyzer. To calculate clonality, Shannon entropy was normalized by log2 of the number of productive unique sequences and then subtracted from one. For each patient and control, public and private clones were evaluated within the 100 most prevalent clones. Clones were defined as Susac-specific if absent from the healthy and MS cohorts, from 1052 published viral clones and from other ImmuneACCESS disease sequences. TCRdb reworked the public reads: Q25 trimming with fastp, MiXCR clone assembly, productive beta chains retained. Each entry merges the rows of one CDR3 protein and shows their most common DNA and genes. The V and J calls were determined by TCRdb, not by the authors. This sample holds fewer than 90,000 distinct CDR3 sequences; 90% to 95% were observed only once. The leading ten clones occupy roughly 0.45% of the sample.

Counted from cysteine to phenylalanine, this CDR3 has 13 amino acids. Of the read, only the CDR3 DNA is kept; its 39 bases are in frame from base 1. Trimming at the junction amounts to 6 bases on V and 2 bases on J, and the germline ends lie 10 bases apart. As encoded in the germline V gene, CDR1 is MGHRA while CDR2 is YSYEKL. Study-wide findings and limitations: Looking at Susac-specific public clones, the researchers identified about 15 in the total CD8+ repertoire and roughly 5 in the CD8+ TEMRA repertoire. Clonal expansion was observed in Susac syndrome CD8+ repertoires, with the highest expansion in CD8+ TEMRA cells and greater expansion in clinically active than in remitting patients. The study acknowledged that relatively few individuals were included in the TCR sequencing and HLA analysis.

Peripheral blood CD8+ and CD4+ T cells from healthy donors, Susac syndrome patients and multiple sclerosis patients were profiled by high-throughput TCR beta sequencing. Recently defined diagnostic criteria for definite or probable disease were met by the Susac syndrome patients. Bulk CD8+ and CD4+ T cells were purified by magnetic negative isolation, while CD8+ TEMRA cells were enriched using FACS. Blood was drawn into EDTA tubes, processed within 24 hours, and PBMCs were isolated by density gradient centrifugation. PBMCs intended for TCR sequencing were frozen in liquid nitrogen and were later thawed in a 37 degrees C water bath. A purity of at least 90% was achieved for sorted or isolated CD4+, CD8+ and CD8+ TEMRA cells.

The sequenced material came from CD8+ T cells from PBMCs. This receptor chain uses TRBV4-1 and TRBJ1-2; D gene: possibly TRBD1, on 6 matching bases. The source of this sequence is a human donor with Susac syndrome. The DNA sequence is TGCGCCAGCAGACATACAGGGAACTATGGCTACACCTTC. Its translation is CASRHTGNYGYTF.